These T cell receptor beta chains were read from a single sample in a study of blood T cell repertoires in COVID-19. TCRdb's copy holds only in-frame clones and misses some; the assay was immunoSEQ multiplex PCR. The sample carries some 83,000 clones, approximately 87% recorded once. The source material was peripheral blood. These TCRs come from a man older than 75 in a cohort sampled during active COVID-19. The CDR3 runs from the conserved cysteine through the conserved F or W. The D gene is left open where the match is weak. Only some rows state a clone size, as once, few, many or a class for expanded clones.

j_call v_call clone_size d_call cdr3_nt cdr3_aa
TRBJ1-2 TRBV4-3 - TRBD1 TGCGCCAGCAGCCGCCTTGGGGACAGTCTCTATGGCTACACCTTC CASSRLGDSLYGYTF
TRBJ1-2 TRBV6-5 - - TGTGCCACATACGGGCCAAAAAGCGGCTATGGCTACACCTTC CATYGPKSGYGYTF
TRBJ1-1 TRBV4-3 - - TGCGCCAGCAGCCAGGGGAAGGGGACTGAAGCTTTCTTT CASSQGKGTEAFF
TRBJ2-2 TRBV18 - TRBD1 TGTGCCAGCTCACGGGACAGAGAGACCGGGGAGCTGTTTTTT CASSRDRETGELFF
TRBJ2-5 TRBV7-2 - TRBD2 TGTGCCAGCAGCTTAGCCGGCGGGGGGGCCGAAGAGACCCAGTACTTC CASSLAGGGAEETQYF
TRBJ1-2 TRBV28 - - TGTGCCAGCAGTTTAGGCTTACACTATGGCTACACCTTC CASSLGLHYGYTF
TRBJ1-1 TRBV2 - TRBD1 TGTGCCAGCAGTGCAGGGGGCCCGAACACTGAAGCTTTCTTT CASSAGGPNTEAFF
TRBJ1-3 TRBV21-1 - - TGTGCCAGCAGCCCCCACGGGGGGACAGGGGTTGGAAACACCATATATTTT CASSPHGGTGVGNTIYF
TRBJ1-1 TRBV6-5 - - TGTGCCAGCGATAGACCCAGGGGTTACGCTGAAGCTTTCTTT CASDRPRGYAEAFF
TRBJ2-2 TRBV5-4 few - TGTGCCAGCAGCTTTCGTGGGGGGGCTGACACCGGGGAGCTGTTTTTT CASSFRGGADTGELFF
TRBJ2-3 TRBV5-1 - TRBD1 TGCGCCAGCAACAAACAGGGGGAAACAGATACGCAGTATTTT CASNKQGETDTQYF
TRBJ2-1 TRBV21-1 - - TGTGCCAGCAGCAAAGCGGGACAGGTAGTTAGGTTCTACAATGAGCAGTTCTTC CASSKAGQVVRFYNEQFF
TRBJ2-6 TRBV5-1 - - TGCGCCAGCAGCTTGGACGGGGTTGCTGGGGCCAACGTCCTGACTTTC CASSLDGVAGANVLTF
TRBJ1-6 TRBV7-2 - - TGTGCCAGCAGCCCGGGGAGTCTCTCCTCACCCCTCCACTTT CASSPGSLSSPLHF
TRBJ1-2 TRBV11-2 - - TGTGCCAGCAGCTTATCATACCCACAGGGTTTAGGCTACACCTTC CASSLSYPQGLGYTF
TRBJ1-6 TRBV19 - - TGTGCCAGTAGTATGGGAGATTCACCCCTCCACTTT CASSMGDSPLHF
TRBJ2-6 TRBV11-1 - - TGTGCCAGCAGCCCGCAGTCGGGGGCCAACGTCCTGACTTTC CASSPQSGANVLTF
TRBJ2-7 TRBV18 - - TGTGCCAGCTCACCACCGCTGTCAGCCTACGAGCAGTACTTC CASSPPLSAYEQYF
TRBJ1-5 TRBV5-1 - TRBD1 TGCGCCAGCAGCTTGTTAGGGGACAGAACTGGGCCCCAGCATTTT CASSLLGDRTGPQHF
TRBJ1-2 TRBV5-5 - - TGTGCCAGCAGACCTATTTCGGGGGGCTACACCTTC CASRPISGGYTF
TRBJ2-1 TRBV4-1 - - TGCGCCAGCAGCCAAGACCGGGACACTACCTACAATGAGCAGTTCTTC CASSQDRDTTYNEQFF
TRBJ2-3 TRBV6-4 - TRBD1 TGTGCCAGCAGTGACAGGGGGCGAACAGATACGCAGTATTTT CASSDRGRTDTQYF
TRBJ1-1 TRBV7-3 - - TGTGCCAGCAGCACACGTATGAACACTGAAGCTTTCTTT CASSTRMNTEAFF
TRBJ1-1 TRBV6-2/TRBV6-3 - TRBD1 TGTGCCAGCAGTGGAGGACAGGGGGCTGAAGCTTTCTTT CASSGGQGAEAFF
TRBJ1-4 TRBV4-3 - TRBD1 TGCGCCAGCAGCCATAGGACAGGGTCGTCAACTAATGAAAAACTGTTTTTT CASSHRTGSSTNEKLFF
TRBJ1-6 TRBV19 - - TGTGCCAGTAGTATAGATCCCCTCGGGAATTCACCCCTCCACTTT CASSIDPLGNSPLHF
TRBJ1-2 TRBV7-9 - TRBD1 TGTGCCAGCAGCTTCACGGGACAGGGCTATGGCTACACCTTC CASSFTGQGYGYTF
TRBJ1-1 TRBV6-5 - TRBD1 TGTGCCAGCAGTTTGGGACAGGGTTTTAGAACTGAAGCTTTCTTT CASSLGQGFRTEAFF
TRBJ2-1 TRBV7-9 - TRBD2 TGTGCCAGCAGCCGTGGCCTAGCGGACTACAATGAGCAGTTCTTC CASSRGLADYNEQFF
TRBJ2-3 TRBV12-3/TRBV12-4 - - TGTGCCAGCAGTTTTTTCGCAGATACGCAGTATTTT CASSFFADTQYF
TRBJ1-3 TRBV7-2 - - TGTGCCAGCAGCCCGGGGGGGTCTGGAAACACCATATATTTT CASSPGGSGNTIYF
TRBJ1-5 TRBV15 - - TGTGCCACCAGCAGACCTCAGGGGCACCAATATAGCAATCAGCCCCAGCATTTT CATSRPQGHQYSNQPQHF
TRBJ2-7 TRBV7-3 - TRBD1 TGTGCCAGCAGCTTAATGGGGACAGGGTCATACGAGCAGTACTTC CASSLMGTGSYEQYF
TRBJ2-1 TRBV6-5 - TRBD1 TGTGCCAGCTACGGGACAGGGGATTACAATGAGCAGTTCTTC CASYGTGDYNEQFF
TRBJ1-5 TRBV6-1 - - TGTGCCAGCAGTGAAGACAGGGCAAGGCCCCAGCATTTT CASSEDRARPQHF
TRBJ1-3 TRBV28 - TRBD1 TGTGCCAGCACCCGACCGGGACAGGGATCCTCTGGAAACACCATATATTTT CASTRPGQGSSGNTIYF
TRBJ1-2 TRBV27 - - TGTGCCAGCAGTTCGTCGACAGGCCCTGGATATGGCTACACCTTC CASSSSTGPGYGYTF
TRBJ2-6 TRBV7-8 - TRBD2 TGTGCCACCCTGAAGACTAGCGGGGGGGCCCCTGGGGCCAACGTCCTGACTTTC CATLKTSGGAPGANVLTF
TRBJ2-3 TRBV5-4 - TRBD2 TGTGCCAGCAGCTCCCTAGCGGGGGGAAGCACAGATACGCAGTATTTT CASSSLAGGSTDTQYF
TRBJ1-5 TRBV10-3 - - TGTGCCATCAGGAGGGAGGGGGGCAATCAGCCCCAGCATTTT CAIRREGGNQPQHF
TRBJ2-1 TRBV6-5 - - TGTGCCAGCAGTTACCTCTCAGCGGGTCACAATGAGCAGTTCTTC CASSYLSAGHNEQFF
TRBJ2-2 TRBV7-7 - TRBD2 TGTGCCAGCAGCCCGAACTCATTAGCGGGGAACACCGGGGAGCTGTTTTTT CASSPNSLAGNTGELFF
TRBJ1-5 TRBV19 - - TGTGCCAGTAGTACCGTAGGCGGGCGACTCAAATATAGCAATCAGCCCCAGCATTTT CASSTVGGRLKYSNQPQHF
TRBJ2-2 TRBV5-6 - TRBD1 TGTGCCAGCAGCTTACGACAGGGTCGTACCGGGGAGCTGTTTTTT CASSLRQGRTGELFF
TRBJ2-7 TRBV4-3 - - TGCGCCAGCAGCCGCGCTCGGGGGTTCGAGCAGTACTTC CASSRARGFEQYF
TRBJ1-4 TRBV7-2 - - TGTGCCAGCAGCTTAGGAGGGTCAGAAACTCATGAAAAACTGTTTTTT CASSLGGSETHEKLFF
TRBJ1-2 TRBV28 - TRBD1 TGTGCCAGCAGACAGGGGGCGAACTATGGCTACACCTTC CASRQGANYGYTF